The clone carrying this TCR beta chain was seen more than once but under ten times. As yet, its antigen is unknown. Stated time point: newly diagnosed GD, antithyroid drugs for less than 3 months. PBMC-derived RNA was used for the TCR library. CDR3 length: 16 residues. Germline CDR1 reads SGHTA; CDR2 reads FQGNSA. V lost 1 base to trimming and J lost 0 bases; unmatched junction nucleotides: 3. Construction of TCR beta libraries relied on iRepertoire HTBI primers and on Arm-PCR targeting CDR3 regions. TCRdb reanalysed the multiplex PCR reads using MiXCR and keeps one entry per CDR3 protein. The table includes some 450,000 distinct CDR3 sequences, around 15% detected once. These data are taken from a study of regulatory T cells in long-lasting Graves disease. Study outcomes and limitations: TCR diversity in persistent Graves' patients was below that of newly diagnosed ones.

In addition, the sample was reused for a study of T cells in Graves' hyperthyroidism and ophthalmopathy.

V and J are TRBV7-2 and TRBJ2-7; TRBD2 aligns across 10 bases. The specimen comprised peripheral blood mononuclear cells (PBMCs), sampled at new diagnosis, from a patient treated with antithyroid drugs. This receptor was taken from a woman aged 25 to 39 with Graves disease. The CDR3 loop is CASSLDPSGGSYEQYF. The DNA of the CDR3 is TGTGCCAGCAGCTTAGACCCTAGCGGGGGCTCCTACGAGCAGTACTTC. Full variable domain (rest looked up from reference TRBV7-2 and TRBJ2-7): GAGVSQSPSNKVTEKGKDVELRCDPISGHTALYWYRQSLGQGLEFLIYFQGNSAPDKSGLPSDRFSAERTGGSVSTLTIQRTQQEDSAVYLCASSLDPSGGSYEQYFGPGTRLTVT.